Following are 14 T cell receptor beta chains from one sample sequenced in a study of blood T cell repertoires in COVID-19. Clones were read by immunoSEQ multiplex PCR, and TCRdb kept only the in-frame ones, dropping some. Found here are approximately 230,000 clones, about 80% of them singletons; the top ten hold about 15%. The sample taken for sequencing was PBMCs or T cells enriched from blood (not recorded which). The receptors here all came from a man aged 35 to 55 who had recovered from COVID-19.

This sequence joins TRBV30 and TRBJ2-2; 9 bases line up with TRBD1. The CDR3 is made up of 15 amino acids. Germline V gene data show CDR1 as GTSNPN and CDR2 as SVGIG (reference sequence). Trimming removed 1 base from V and 3 bases from J; junction bases left unmatched: 3. As DNA, the CDR3 is TGTGCCTGGAGTGCGGGACAGGGCTACACCGGGGAGCTGTTTTTT. It codes for CAWSAGQGYTGELFF.

V and J are TRBV7-8 and TRBJ2-7; D possibly corresponds to TRBD1 (6 bases). Germline V lookup: CDR1 SGHVS, CDR2 FQNEAQ. V dropped 5 bases and J dropped 3 bases, with 14 bases sitting between them. There are 14 residues in the CDR3. In nucleotides, the CDR3 is TGTGCCAGCAGCCGAATAAGGGGGTTCTACGAGCAGTACTTC. Amino acid sequence: CASSRIRGFYEQYF.

J is TRBJ1-5 and V is TRBV19; the D gene is possibly TRBD1 (6 bases). This CDR3 has 13 residues. Germline V gene sequence: CDR1 LNHDA, CDR2 SQIVND (reference sequence). Trimming took 5 bases from V and 4 from J, leaving 9 bases between them. DNA of the CDR3: TGTGCCAGTAGTTGGACAGAAAATCAGCCCCAGCATTTT. The encoded protein is CASSWTENQPQHF.

The rearrangement uses TRBV2 and TRBJ1-6, with D maybe TRBD1 (5 bases). CDR1 SNHLY and CDR2 FYNNEI come from the germline V gene. This CDR3 is built from 19 residues. Trimming removed 2 bases from V and 9 bases from J, with 26 bases in between. The CDR3 reads CASSERWSPSGRYGSPLHF. The CDR3 coding sequence is TGTGCCAGCAGTGAAAGGTGGTCCCCGTCAGGGAGGTACGGTTCACCCCTCCACTTT.

The chain couples TRBV4-1 to TRBJ2-1, with TRBD2 identical over 8 bases. CDR1 is MGHRA and CDR2 is YSYEKL in the germline V gene. Trimming took 2 bases from V and 6 from J; bases not matched to a gene: 12. The CDR3 has 17 residues. CDR3 coding DNA: TGCGCCAGCAGCCAACTCTTAGCGGGAAAAGGGGCCAATGAGCAGTTCTTC. This sequence encodes CASSQLLAGKGANEQFF.

The chain couples TRBV28 to TRBJ1-4, with D possibly being TRBD1 (5 bases). The CDR3 contains 13 residues. With 8 bases removed from V and 7 bases from J, the gap between germline ends came to 14 bases. In germline, CDR1 is MDHEN, CDR2 SYDVKM. The CDR3 DNA reads as TGTGCCAGCCTAGACAGCCTTTTTGAAAAACTGTTTTTT. The encoded protein is CASLDSLFEKLFF.

The genes are TRBV7-2 and TRBJ2-7; 9 bases match TRBD1. With V trimmed by 6 bases and J by 3 bases, 3 bases remained unmatched. The CDR3 loop spans 13 amino acids. Per the germline V gene, CDR1 is SGHTA and CDR2 is FQGNSA. The CDR3 nucleotides read TGTGCCAGCAGTCGGGACAGGGACTACGAGCAGTACTTC. This translates into CASSRDRDYEQYF.

The genes are TRBV19 and TRBJ2-1, with TRBD2 matching over 8 bases. Germline V gives CDR1 LNHDA, CDR2 SQIVND (reference sequence). This CDR3 region has 18 residues. The trim removed 6 bases at V and 3 bases at J, leaving 16 bases unmatched. The CDR3 loop is CASRRLALGGGDYNEQFF. The CDR3 DNA reads TGTGCCAGTAGGAGACTAGCGCTCGGGGGGGGCGACTACAATGAGCAGTTCTTC.

The rearrangement links TRBV7-2 to TRBJ1-5, with 9 bases aligning to TRBD1. Germline CDR1 and CDR2: SGHTA and FQGNSA. The CDR3 is 16 amino acids. V lost 4 bases to trimming and J lost 4 bases; unmatched junction nucleotides: 8. Here the CDR3 reads CASSSLGGTGNQPQHF. CDR3 nucleotides: TGTGCCAGCAGCTCCCTCGGGGGGACAGGGAATCAGCCCCAGCATTTT.

This clone was seen more than once but under ten times. The gene calls are TRBV10-2 and TRBJ1-5; D may be TRBD1 (6 bases). V lost 3 bases, J lost 6 bases, and 12 bases lay in between. Germline V gene data show CDR1 as WSHSY and CDR2 as SAAADI. The CDR3 loop spans 14 amino acids. The CDR3 nucleotides are TGCGCCAGCAGTGATCTGGGGGCCGCTCAGCCCCAGCATTTT. Amino acids: CASSDLGAAQPQHF.

The rearrangement joins TRBV7-2 to TRBJ2-7; D might be TRBD1 (6 bases). This CDR3 has 13 amino acids. Germline V gives CDR1 SGHTA, CDR2 FQGNSA. V was pared by 5 bases and J by 0 bases, with 8 bases between. Here the CDR3 DNA reads TGTGCCAGCAGCCGAGGGGGCTCCTACGAGCAGTACTTC. Protein: CASSRGGSYEQYF.

The genes are TRBV7-6 and TRBJ1-3; D perhaps matches TRBD1 (5 bases). The CDR3 covers 16 residues. Looked up from germline, CDR1 is SGHVS and CDR2 is FNYEAQ. Between the trimmed V and J ends, which lost 2 bases and 0 bases, there was a span of 11 bases. The CDR3 DNA is TGTGCCAGCAGCTTAAGGGACTGGAGCTCTGGAAACACCATATATTTT. It specifies CASSLRDWSSGNTIYF.

The rearrangement uses TRBV5-5 and TRBJ2-3, with a weak D call TRBD2 (6 bases). Per germline, CDR1 SGHKS and CDR2 YYEKEE (reference sequence). The CDR3 contains 15 residues. V lost 5 bases and J 0 bases, leaving 13 bases between the germline ends. The CDR3: CASSPGGASTDTQYF. For the CDR3, the DNA is TGTGCCAGCAGTCCCGGGGGAGCCAGCACAGATACGCAGTATTTT.

The chain uses TRBV29-1 and TRBJ2-3, with 11 positions matching TRBD2. The CDR3 is 15 amino acids. The J segment lost 1 base and the V segment lost 3 bases, leaving 3 bases of the junction unmatched. Germline V CDR1 and CDR2: SQVTM, ANQGSEA. The CDR3, as DNA: TGCAGCGTTGAGGGGACTAGCGGAGGCACAGATACGCAGTATTTT. Encoded protein: CSVEGTSGGTDTQYF.